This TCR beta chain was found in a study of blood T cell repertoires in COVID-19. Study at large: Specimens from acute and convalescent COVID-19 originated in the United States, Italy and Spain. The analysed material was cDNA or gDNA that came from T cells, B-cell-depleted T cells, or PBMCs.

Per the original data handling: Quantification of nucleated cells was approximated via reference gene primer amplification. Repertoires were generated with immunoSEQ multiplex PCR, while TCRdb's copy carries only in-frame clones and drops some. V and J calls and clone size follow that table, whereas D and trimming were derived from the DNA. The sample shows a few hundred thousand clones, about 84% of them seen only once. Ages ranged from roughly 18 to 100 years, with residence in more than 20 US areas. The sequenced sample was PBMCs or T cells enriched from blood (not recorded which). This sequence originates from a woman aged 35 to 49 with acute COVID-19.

The CDR3 nucleotides read TGTGCCAGTAGTATATGGACTAGCGGGAGGACCGGGGAGCTGTTTTTT. Translated, it gives CASSIWTSGRTGELFF. The gene calls are TRBV19 and TRBJ2-2; 14 bases line up with TRBD2. Germline V CDR1 and CDR2: LNHDA, SQIVND (reference sequence). J lost 5 bases, V lost 2 bases, and 1 base had no gene match. The CDR3 is made up of 16 amino acids.